Listed below are T cell receptor beta chains from one sample, sequenced in a study of T cell repertoires in cytomegalovirus infection. TCRdb passed the reads through MiXCR, listing each CDR3 protein once. This table holds approximately 65,000 distinct CDR3 sequences, around 21% found once. No antigen has been identified for these receptors. Sequenced material: CD8+ T cells from cultured PBMCs, taken from culture after CMV antigen stimulation. These receptors were taken from a human donor in good health (CMV status not recorded). Some clones in this sample may be carry-over from other donors' samples. The CDR3 runs from the conserved cysteine through the conserved F or W. The D gene is left open where the match is weak. Expanded clones get a size class; other rows say once, few or many, or leave the size out.

abundance: .
d_gene: TRBD1
j_gene: TRBJ1-1
v_gene: TRBV6-6
CDR3aa: CASSWDRMNTEAFF
CDR3nt: TGTGCCAGCAGCTGGGACAGAATGAACACTGAAGCTTTCTTT

abundance: .
d_gene: .
j_gene: TRBJ1-2
v_gene: TRBV2
CDR3aa: CASNQPGPDVYGYTF
CDR3nt: TGTGCCAGCAACCAGCCCGGGCCGGACGTCTATGGCTACACCTTC

abundance: few
d_gene: TRBD2
j_gene: TRBJ2-5
v_gene: TRBV7-2
CDR3aa: CASSLVPAGGGETQYF
CDR3nt: TGTGCCAGCAGCTTAGTGCCAGCGGGGGGAGGGGAGACCCAGTACTTC

abundance: once
d_gene: TRBD1
j_gene: TRBJ2-7
v_gene: TRBV7-9
CDR3aa: CASSPSTGKLREQYF
CDR3nt: TGTGCCAGCAGCCCTTCGACAGGGAAACTCCGCGAGCAGTACTTC

abundance: .
d_gene: TRBD1
j_gene: TRBJ1-1
v_gene: TRBV7-2
CDR3aa: CASSRGQGWDWFTEAFF
CDR3nt: TGTGCCAGCAGCAGAGGACAGGGGTGGGACTGGTTCACTGAAGCTTTCTTT

abundance: .
d_gene: .
j_gene: TRBJ2-7
v_gene: TRBV6-2/TRBV6-3
CDR3aa: CASSSPLQGPTYEQYF
CDR3nt: TGTGCCAGCAGTTCCCCCTTACAGGGTCCGACCTACGAGCAGTACTTC

abundance: .
d_gene: .
j_gene: TRBJ1-5
v_gene: TRBV7-8
CDR3aa: CASSSPSNQPQHF
CDR3nt: TGTGCCAGCAGCTCCCCCAGCAATCAGCCCCAGCATTTT

abundance: .
d_gene: TRBD2
j_gene: TRBJ2-3
v_gene: TRBV7-6
CDR3aa: CASTGTRGTDTQYF
CDR3nt: TGTGCCAGCACAGGGACTAGAGGCACAGATACGCAGTATTTT

abundance: few
d_gene: TRBD1
j_gene: TRBJ2-5
v_gene: TRBV29-1
CDR3aa: CSAEGQGPETQYF
CDR3nt: TGCAGCGCTGAGGGACAGGGGCCCGAGACCCAGTACTTC

abundance: .
d_gene: .
j_gene: TRBJ1-3
v_gene: TRBV7-6
CDR3aa: CASSSPGGAGNTIYF
CDR3nt: TGTGCCAGCAGCTCCCCGGGGGGGGCTGGAAACACCATATATTTT

abundance: few
d_gene: .
j_gene: TRBJ2-1
v_gene: TRBV7-2
CDR3aa: CASSLVVGSEQFF
CDR3nt: TGTGCCAGCAGCTTAGTCGTGGGGAGTGAGCAGTTCTTC